This is a list of T cell receptor beta chains from one sample in a study of blood T cell repertoires in COVID-19. Using immunoSEQ multiplex PCR, the repertoire was profiled, and TCRdb retains in-frame clones only, with some absent. The sample holds 65,000 to 80,000 clones; approximately 87% are singletons and the top ten take 17%. The sequencing input was peripheral blood. These receptors came from a man of 80 years or more in a cohort sampled during active COVID-19. CDR3s include the opening cysteine and the closing phenylalanine or tryptophan. A D gene is named only where the DNA matches it firmly. Some rows mark clone size as missing; the rest say once, few, many or name a class of expanded clone.

>TRBV5-6|-|TRBJ1-5|-
CASSQQGTYQPQHF
TGTGCCAGCAGTCAGCAGGGAACGTATCAGCCCCAGCATTTT
>TRBV12-3/TRBV12-4|-|TRBJ1-2|-
CASSLVDKYGYTF
TGTGCCAGCAGTTTAGTTGACAAATATGGCTACACCTTC
>TRBV7-2|-|TRBJ1-2|-
CASSFESYGYTF
TGTGCCAGCAGCTTCGAGTCATATGGCTACACCTTC
>TRBV12-3/TRBV12-4|-|TRBJ1-5|-
CASSLRGNQPQHF
TGTGCCAGCAGCCTAAGAGGCAATCAGCCCCAGCATTTT
>TRBV29-1|-|TRBJ2-1|once
CSVEDGRNEQFF
TGCAGCGTTGAAGACGGTCGCAATGAGCAGTTCTTC
>TRBV7-2|TRBD2|TRBJ2-3|-
CASSSIAGTSTDTQYF
TGTGCCAGCAGCTCAATAGCGGGGACTAGCACAGATACGCAGTATTTT
>TRBV18|-|TRBJ2-3|-
CASSDLRDTQYF
TGTGCCAGCTCAGACTTAAGGGATACGCAGTATTTT
>TRBV19|-|TRBJ2-5|-
CASSFRPSGEIQETQYF
TGTGCCAGTAGTTTCAGACCCTCGGGAGAAATCCAAGAGACCCAGTACTTC
>TRBV11-3|-|TRBJ2-1|-
CASSLATGLSEQFF
TGTGCCAGCAGCTTAGCAACAGGGTTGAGTGAGCAGTTCTTC
>TRBV28|TRBD1|TRBJ1-1|-
CASSLRDRRASQAFF
TGTGCCAGCAGTCTCCGGGACAGGAGGGCGTCGCAAGCTTTCTTT
>TRBV29-1|-|TRBJ2-7|once
CSGGAGDEQYF
TGCAGCGGGGGGGCGGGAGACGAGCAGTACTTC
>TRBV19|TRBD1|TRBJ2-1|-
CASSPGQDDDEQFF
TGTGCCAGTAGCCCAGGACAGGATGACGATGAGCAGTTCTTC
>TRBV10-3|-|TRBJ2-3|-
CASQGLSTDTQYF
TGTGCCAGCCAGGGGTTAAGCACAGATACGCAGTATTTT
>TRBV24-1|TRBD2|TRBJ2-2|-
CATRPGGAGVNTGELFF
TGTGCCACCAGGCCTGGTGGGGCGGGGGTAAACACCGGGGAGCTGTTTTTT
>TRBV13|-|TRBJ2-2|few
CASSRVASGNTGELFF
TGTGCCAGCAGCCGAGTCGCGTCGGGAAACACCGGGGAGCTGTTTTTT
>TRBV28|-|TRBJ2-5|-
CASSIAPTGQETQYF
TGTGCCAGCAGTATTGCCCCGACAGGCCAAGAGACCCAGTACTTC
>TRBV28|-|TRBJ1-3|-
CASSTADTRNTIYF
TGTGCCAGCAGTACCGCGGACACCAGAAACACCATATATTTT
>TRBV5-4|TRBD1|TRBJ2-5|-
CASSATGLSETQYF
TGTGCCAGCAGCGCGACAGGGTTATCAGAGACCCAGTACTTC
>TRBV27|TRBD1|TRBJ2-1|-
CASSSKGGGLVGNNEQFF
TGTGCCAGCAGTTCCAAAGGGGGCGGCCTTGTTGGGAACAATGAGCAGTTCTTC
>TRBV7-2|TRBD1|TRBJ1-4|-
CASSLTRDSQEKLFF
TGTGCCAGCAGCTTAACCCGGGACAGTCAGGAAAAACTGTTTTTT
>TRBV6-2/TRBV6-3|-|TRBJ1-1|-
CASSYVQGSEAFF
TGTGCCAGCAGTTACGTCCAGGGTTCAGAAGCTTTCTTT
>TRBV4-2|TRBD1|TRBJ1-5|-
CASSAFGQAGQPQHF
TGTGCCAGCAGCGCCTTTGGACAGGCGGGTCAGCCCCAGCATTTT
>TRBV19|-|TRBJ1-1|-
CASRFLRGNTEAFF
TGTGCCAGTCGCTTTTTACGGGGGAACACTGAAGCTTTCTTT
>TRBV3-1/TRBV3-2|TRBD1|TRBJ1-1|-
CASSPTPGQMNTEAFF
TGTGCCAGCAGCCCCACACCGGGACAGATGAACACTGAAGCTTTCTTT
>TRBV24-1|-|TRBJ1-4|-
CATSDGGATNEKLFF
TGTGCCACCAGTGATGGCGGGGCAACTAATGAAAAACTGTTTTTT
>TRBV5-4|TRBD1|TRBJ2-1|-
CASSPPGQGRYNEQFF
TGTGCCAGCAGCCCCCCGGGACAGGGCCGCTACAATGAGCAGTTCTTC
>TRBV7-8|-|TRBJ2-1|-
CASSLQGYEQFF
TGTGCCAGCAGCTTACAGGGATATGAGCAGTTCTTC